This TCR beta chain was sequenced for a study of blood T cell repertoires in COVID-19 (dated by TCRdb to about 2020). With regard to the full study: Samples covering the acute and convalescent phases of COVID-19 were provided by collaborators in the United States, Italy and Spain. The sample metadata nearly always contained a de-identified subject ID, COVID-19 status, age in years and sex. The material from the prospective study consisted of cDNA or gDNA derived from T cells, B-cell-depleted T cells, or PBMCs. Samples came from the ongoing ImmuneRACE study (first 160 participants) plus 1,254 subjects from 6 global collaborators. HLA class I and class II types, where available, came from metadata supplied by the sample provider rather than from assay-based typing. A freely available public database, intended as a resource for researchers studying the immune response to SARS-CoV-2, is where the repertoires were released. The dataset comprised deeply sampled blood TCRbeta repertoires from subjects exposed to, actively infected with, or recovered from COVID-19.

Concerning this clone itself: Its cognate antigen has yet to be identified. No much larger clone is present one base from it, and per-base qualities are unavailable.

The full study reports these points: Clinical and demographic metadata were provided uncurated, with the amount varying by source and participant.

TCRbeta CDR3 regions were amplified from genomic DNA by means of the immunoSEQ Assay, a bias-controlled multiplex PCR. The paper's data handling went like this. The number of nucleated cells in each sample was estimated from the amplification of reference gene primers within the assay. Sequence reads were collapsed and filtered to measure the absolute abundance of every unique TCRbeta CDR3 rearrangement. Productive Simpson clonality was computed per sample as the square root of Simpson's diversity index over productive rearrangements. Not all clones reach the TCRdb copy of this immuneACCESS table, which keeps in-frame sequences only. Checked studies attribute under half of the gap to unresolved V genes and leave the rest unexplained. V and J calls and clone size are those listed in that table; D and trimming were worked out from the DNA. For this sample the table gives 55,000 to 95,000 clones, of which roughly 79% were detected only once. Together, the top ten hold approximately 22% of the sample.

CDR3 length: 16 amino acids, cysteine to phenylalanine. The kept DNA is CDR3 alone, 48 bases in frame from the first base. The germline V gene specifies SGHNT as CDR1 and YENEEA as CDR2. V is shortened by 3 bases, J by 9 bases, and the region joining them spans 21 bases. Collaborating institutions collected whole blood in K2EDTA tubes following their own protocols. For TCRbeta analysis, collaborators shipped samples as frozen whole blood, isolated PBMCs, or DNA extracted from either of those sample types. Specimen: peripheral blood. The chain is made from TRBV11-3 and TRBJ2-1, with a weak D call of TRBD2 (5 bases match). The receptor comes from a woman in her sixties or seventies with acute or convalescent COVID-19. The nucleotide sequence is TGTGCCAGCAGCTTTCGGGCCCTAGCAGGCGATGGTGAGCAGTTCTTC. It translates as CASSFRALAGDGEQFF.